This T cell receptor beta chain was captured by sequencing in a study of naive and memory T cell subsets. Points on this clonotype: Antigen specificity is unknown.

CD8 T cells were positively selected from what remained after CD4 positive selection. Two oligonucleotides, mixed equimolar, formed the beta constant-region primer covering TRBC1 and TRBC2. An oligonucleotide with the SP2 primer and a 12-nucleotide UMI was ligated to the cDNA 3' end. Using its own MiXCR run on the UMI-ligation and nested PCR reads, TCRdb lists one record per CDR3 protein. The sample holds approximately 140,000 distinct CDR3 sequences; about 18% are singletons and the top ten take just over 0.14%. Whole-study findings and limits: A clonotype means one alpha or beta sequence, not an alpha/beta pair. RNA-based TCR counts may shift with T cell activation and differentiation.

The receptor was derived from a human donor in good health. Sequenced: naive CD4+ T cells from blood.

The CDR3 loop is CASSEAGSSGNTIYF. The CDR3 nucleotides read TGTGCCAGCAGTGAAGCAGGGAGCTCTGGAAACACCATATATTTT. This chain connects TRBV6-1 to TRBJ1-3; D is ambiguous. Between the trimmed V and J ends, which lost 0 bases and 0 bases, there was a span of 6 bases. CDR3 length: 15 amino acids. Germline CDR1 MNHNS, CDR2 SASEGT.